This TCR beta chain was recorded in a study of T cells after yellow fever vaccination. Researchers made TCR cDNA using 5'RACE template switching, and this step added a universal primer site and UMIs. TCRdb fed the 5' RACE reads into MiXCR, producing one record per CDR3 protein. The table shows hundreds of thousands of distinct CDR3 sequences, with approximately 4% occurring only once. This receptor was taken from a man between 18 and 35 years old who received the YFV17D yellow fever vaccine. Sequenced material: PBMCs, taken 5 days after the yellow fever booster vaccination.

In DNA form, the CDR3 reads TGTGCCAGCAGCTCGGCCGGAAAGGATTCACCCCTCCACTTT. It encodes CASSSAGKDSPLHF. The chain employs TRBV7-9 and TRBJ1-6; D uncertain. V was shortened by 4 bases and J by 8 bases, with 12 bases between the two germline ends. CDR1 and CDR2 from the germline V gene are SEHNR and FQNEAQ (reference sequence). The CDR3 is 14 residues long.